Following are 18 T cell receptor beta chains from one sample sequenced in a study of cytomegalovirus exposure and HLA in healthy donors. PCR employed 60 Vbeta and 13 Jbeta primers. Generated by immunoSEQ multiplex PCR, the TCRdb table keeps only in-frame clones and is missing some. This table holds about 160,000 clones, roughly 79% found once. The sequenced sample was PBMCs. The source is a woman aged 45-59 years in good health and CMV-seropositive.

The chain uses TRBV29-1 and TRBJ2-3; 10 nucleotides align to TRBD2. The CDR3 is made up of 14 amino acids. Germline trimming cut 5 bases from V and 3 bases from J; bases unmatched to any gene: 5. Germline-derived CDR1 and CDR2 are SQVTM and ANQGSEA. This CDR3 is CSVPVSGGTDTQYF. The CDR3 nucleotides read TGCAGCGTTCCAGTTAGCGGGGGGACAGATACGCAGTATTTT.

The CDR3 region is CASSALAGSSYEQYF. The DNA for the CDR3 is TGTGCCAGCAGCGCATTAGCGGGGTCCTCCTACGAGCAGTACTTC. The chain links TRBV11-2 to TRBJ2-7; 8 bases are a match to TRBD2. This CDR3 spans 15 amino acids. Losses at the gene ends were 5 bases for V and 0 bases for J; bases not matched to a gene: 6. The germline V gene has CDR1 SGHAT and CDR2 FQNNGV.

The V and J genes are TRBV11-2 and TRBJ2-5; a possible D gene is TRBD2 (6 bases). Trimming took 0 bases from V and 7 from J, leaving 9 bases between them. There are 13 residues in the CDR3. CDR1 and CDR2 from the germline V gene are SGHAT and FQNNGV. The CDR3 protein is CASSLEPGGTQYF. The CDR3 nucleotides are TGTGCCAGCAGCTTAGAGCCCGGGGGGACCCAGTACTTC.

V usage is TRBV10-3 and J usage is TRBJ1-1; D is possibly TRBD1 (6 bases). This CDR3 contains 15 residues. Between the trimmed V and J ends, which lost 0 bases and 6 bases, there was a span of 14 bases. Germline V gives CDR1 ENHRY, CDR2 SYGVKD. For the CDR3, the DNA is TGTGCCATCAGTGAGTCTGGGACATCAGGCGCTGAAGCTTTCTTT. As protein: CAISESGTSGAEAFF.

The chain combines TRBV2 with TRBJ2-5; no reliable D call. CDR1 is SNHLY, CDR2 FYNNEI, per germline. V was pared by 6 bases and J by 1 base, with 12 bases between. The CDR3 runs to 14 residues. This chain's CDR3 is CASSYVQSQETQYF. In nucleotides, the CDR3 is TGTGCCAGCAGCTACGTACAGTCCCAAGAGACCCAGTACTTC. Together with reference TRBV2 and TRBJ2-5, the CDR3 gives the full variable domain: EPEVTQTPSHQVTQMGQEVILRCVPISNHLYFYWYRQILGQKVEFLVSFYNNEISEKSEIFDDQFSVERPDGSNFTLKIRSTKLEDSAMYFCASSYVQSQETQYFGPGTRLLVL.

This chain connects TRBV7-9 to TRBJ2-7; 9 positions agree with TRBD1. Trimming took 3 bases from V and 1 from J; bases not matched to a gene: 4. This CDR3 has 15 amino acids. Germline CDR1 is SEHNR and CDR2 is FQNEAQ (reference sequence). The CDR3 protein is CASSFTGTGSYEQYF. The CDR3 DNA follows: TGTGCCAGCAGCTTTACCGGGACAGGGTCCTACGAGCAGTACTTC.

The chain links TRBV2 to TRBJ1-6; D is possibly TRBD1 (6 bases). CDR1 SNHLY and CDR2 FYNNEI come from the germline V gene. CDR3 length equals 15 residues. Trimming shortened V by 1 base and J by 9 bases, and 13 bases separated the two germline ends. The CDR3, as DNA: TGTGCCAGCAGTGAAGTACAGGGTGGGAGTTCACCCCTCCACTTT. It translates to CASSEVQGGSSPLHF.

A few counts support this clone. The chain combines TRBV7-9 with TRBJ1-1, with TRBD1 identical over 10 bases. The CDR3 length is 15 residues. Trimming at V came to 5 bases and at J to 1 base, leaving 4 bases not matched to a gene. Germline lookup yields CDR1 SEHNR and CDR2 FQNEAQ (reference sequence). DNA for the CDR3: TGTGCCAGCAGCCCTCGACAGGGGGCGAACACTGAAGCTTTCTTT. Its protein is CASSPRQGANTEAFF.

This chain connects TRBV7-2 to TRBJ2-2, with 11 bases that match TRBD2. CDR3 size: 16 residues. J was trimmed by 3 bases and V by 7 bases; bases with no gene match: 7. CDR1 and CDR2 (germline): SGHTA, FQGNSA. The CDR3 coding sequence is TGTGCCAGCACCTTCGGGACTAGCGGCCACACCGGGGAGCTGTTTTTT. Protein sequence: CASTFGTSGHTGELFF.

V usage is TRBV29-1 and J usage is TRBJ2-1, with 8 bases lining up with TRBD2. The CDR3 has 16 amino acids. The germline gives CDR1 SQVTM, CDR2 ANQGSEA. V was clipped by 0 bases and J by 7 bases; unmatched bases: 11. This CDR3 reads CSVEDQIGGAGNEQFF. CDR3 in DNA: TGCAGCGTTGAAGATCAGATCGGGGGGGCCGGGAATGAGCAGTTCTTC.

Only a few counts were recorded for this clone. The rearrangement joins TRBV7-9 to TRBJ1-4, with 10 bases fitting TRBD1. V gave up 3 bases and J gave up 3 bases; unmatched junction bases: 7. Per the germline V gene, CDR1 is SEHNR and CDR2 is FQNEAQ (reference sequence). There are 17 residues in the CDR3. The CDR3 spells CASSFYGQGVSNEKLFF. The CDR3 region has the DNA TGTGCCAGCAGCTTTTACGGACAGGGGGTATCTAATGAAAAACTGTTTTTT.

The chain couples TRBV5-1 to TRBJ2-1; 15 positions match TRBD2. CDR1 SGHRS and CDR2 YFSETQ come from the germline V gene. The trim removed 4 bases at V and 8 bases at J, leaving 7 bases unmatched. The CDR3 contains 16 residues. The CDR3 region is CASSMGTSGRWDEQFF. The CDR3 DNA reads TGCGCCAGCAGCATGGGGACTAGCGGGAGGTGGGATGAGCAGTTCTTC.

The chain combines TRBV10-3 with TRBJ2-3; D unclear. V was cut by 4 bases and J by 4 bases, with 9 bases left in between. Germline V gene sequence: CDR1 ENHRY, CDR2 SYGVKD. The CDR3 spans 13 residues. CDR3 nucleotides: TGTGCCATCAGTGGCGTTGATTCAGATACGCAGTATTTT. Its protein product is CAISGVDSDTQYF.

V gene TRBV19 combines with J gene TRBJ2-1; 14 nucleotides match TRBD2. The CDR3 is made up of 16 amino acids. Germline CDR1 is LNHDA and CDR2 is SQIVND (reference sequence). After removal of 7 bases from V and 8 bases from J, the junction contained 10 bases not matched to a gene. CDR3 amino acids: CASTSGLAGGIDEQFF. Here the CDR3 DNA reads TGTGCCAGTACCAGCGGACTAGCGGGAGGAATTGATGAGCAGTTCTTC.

This chain uses TRBV5-6 with TRBJ2-3; TRBD2 might be the D (6 bases). The CDR3 is made up of 16 amino acids. Germline assignment: CDR1 SGHDT and CDR2 YYEEEE. The V end lost 4 bases, the J end lost 0 bases, and 15 bases lay between the germline ends. The CDR3 region is CASSPMTRGSTDTQYF. The CDR3 nucleotides are TGTGCCAGCAGCCCCATGACACGGGGGAGCACAGATACGCAGTATTTT.

This clone showed up just a few times. The V gene is TRBV4-2, the J gene TRBJ2-5; D is perhaps TRBD1 (6 bases). The tail of the sequence fits TRBJ2-7 better, so the J call may be wrong. This CDR3 has 15 residues. CDR1 is LGHNA, CDR2 YNFKEQ, per germline. This CDR3 is CASSQDRGLSYEQYF. The CDR3 DNA reads as TGTGCCAGCAGCCAAGACAGGGGTCTTTCCTACGAGCAGTACTTC.

The chain combines TRBV18 with TRBJ2-3; the D gene is possibly TRBD1 (6 bases). The V gene's germline CDR1 is KGHSH and CDR2 LQKENI. V shed 3 bases and J shed 0 bases, with 10 bases lying between them. CDR3 length equals 15 residues. The CDR3 DNA follows: TGTGCCAGCTCACCCTACAGGGAAAGCACAGATACGCAGTATTTT. It is translated as CASSPYRESTDTQYF.

The chain carries TRBV9 and TRBJ2-1; weak D call: TRBD2 (5 bases). V was clipped by 2 bases and J by 6 bases, with 12 bases between them. The germline gives CDR1 SGDLS, CDR2 YYNGEE. The CDR3 runs to 14 residues. The CDR3, as DNA: TGTGCCAGCAGCGTGAGACTAACCGGCAATGAGCAGTTCTTC. It specifies CASSVRLTGNEQFF. Variable domain in full (rest from reference TRBV9 and TRBJ2-1): DSGVTQTPKHLITATGQRVTLRCSPRSGDLSVYWYQQSLDQGLQFLIQYYNGEERAKGNILERFSAQQFPDLHSELNLSSLELGDSALYFCASSVRLTGNEQFFGPGTRLTVL.